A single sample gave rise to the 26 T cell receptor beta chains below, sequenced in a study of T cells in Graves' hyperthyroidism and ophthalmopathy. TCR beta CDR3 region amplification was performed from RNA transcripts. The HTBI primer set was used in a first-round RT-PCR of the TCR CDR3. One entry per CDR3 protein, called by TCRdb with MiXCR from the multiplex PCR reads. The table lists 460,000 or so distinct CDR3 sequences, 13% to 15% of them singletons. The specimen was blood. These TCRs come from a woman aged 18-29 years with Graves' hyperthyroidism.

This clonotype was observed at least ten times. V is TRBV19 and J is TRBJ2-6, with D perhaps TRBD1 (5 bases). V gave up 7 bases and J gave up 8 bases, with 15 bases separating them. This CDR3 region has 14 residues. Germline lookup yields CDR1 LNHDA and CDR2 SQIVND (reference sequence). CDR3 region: CASTEQAGTNVLTF. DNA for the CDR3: TGTGCCAGTACTGAACAGGCAGGGACCAACGTCCTGACTTTC.

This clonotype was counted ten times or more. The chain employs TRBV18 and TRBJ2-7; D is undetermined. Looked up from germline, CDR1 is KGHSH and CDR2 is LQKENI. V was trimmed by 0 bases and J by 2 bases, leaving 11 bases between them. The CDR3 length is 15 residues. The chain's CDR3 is CASSPPSKLTYEQYF. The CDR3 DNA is TGTGCCAGCTCACCACCTAGTAAGTTAACCTACGAGCAGTACTTC.

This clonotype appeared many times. The CDR3 DNA is TGTGCCAGCTCACTCTACCGGACAGGGGATAACACTGAAGCTTTCTTT. Residues: CASSLYRTGDNTEAFF. The chain carries TRBV18 and TRBJ1-1; 9 nucleotides align to TRBD1. Trimming took 4 bases from V and 2 from J; bases not matched to a gene: 8. The CDR3 loop spans 16 amino acids. Germline CDR1 and CDR2: KGHSH and LQKENI.

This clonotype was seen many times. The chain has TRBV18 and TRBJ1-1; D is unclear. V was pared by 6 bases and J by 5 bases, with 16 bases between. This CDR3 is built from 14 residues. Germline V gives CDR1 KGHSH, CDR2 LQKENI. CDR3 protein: CASSPSGGRTEAFF. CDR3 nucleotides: TGTGCCAGCTCCCCTAGCGGTGGTCGGACTGAAGCTTTCTTT. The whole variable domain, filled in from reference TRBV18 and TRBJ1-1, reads NAGVMQNPRHLVRRRGQEARLRCSPMKGHSHVYWYRQLPEEGLKFMVYLQKENIIDESGMPKERFSAEFPKEGPSILRIQQVVRGDSAAYFCASSPSGGRTEAFFGQGTRLTVV.

The CDR3 region has the DNA TGCAGCGTTTTCACAGGGGTCACGGGACAGCCCCAGCATTTT. This translates into CSVFTGVTGQPQHF. The gene calls are TRBV29-1 and TRBJ1-5, with 7 bases lining up with TRBD1. Germline CDR1 reads SQVTM; CDR2 reads ANQGSEA. The CDR3 has 14 amino acids. J lost 7 bases, V lost 5 bases, and 11 bases had no gene match.

In DNA, the CDR3 is TGCGCCAGCAGCTTGGTAGCGGGAGAGAATGAGCAGTTCTTC. Translated: CASSLVAGENEQFF. This chain links TRBV5-1 with TRBJ2-1, with 9 bases aligning to TRBD2. The CDR3 is 14 amino acids. The germline V gene has CDR1 SGHRS and CDR2 YFSETQ. V was clipped by 0 bases and J by 7 bases; unmatched bases: 2.

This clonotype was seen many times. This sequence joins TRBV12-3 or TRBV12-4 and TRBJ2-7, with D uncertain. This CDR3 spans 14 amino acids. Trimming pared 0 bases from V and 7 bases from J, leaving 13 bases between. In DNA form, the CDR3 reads TGTGCCAGCAGTTTAGCCGACTTGACGAGGGAGCAGTACTTC. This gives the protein CASSLADLTREQYF.

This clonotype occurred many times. The CDR3 region is CASSSPDRDIVYGYTF. The CDR3 DNA reads TGTGCCAGCAGCAGTCCCGACAGGGACATCGTCTATGGCTACACCTTC. The J gene is TRBJ1-2, the V gene TRBV7-9; 7 bases match TRBD1. The CDR3 covers 16 residues. J was trimmed by 4 bases and V by 5 bases; bases with no gene match: 13. Germline CDR1 SEHNR, CDR2 FQNEAQ (reference sequence).

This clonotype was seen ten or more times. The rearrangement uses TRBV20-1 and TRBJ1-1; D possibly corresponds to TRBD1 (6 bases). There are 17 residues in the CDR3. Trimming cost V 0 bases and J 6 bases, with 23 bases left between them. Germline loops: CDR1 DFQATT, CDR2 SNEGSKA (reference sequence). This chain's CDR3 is CSARDTDSYIWEAEAFF. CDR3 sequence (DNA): TGCAGTGCTAGAGATACGGACAGCTACATTTGGGAGGCTGAAGCTTTCTTT.

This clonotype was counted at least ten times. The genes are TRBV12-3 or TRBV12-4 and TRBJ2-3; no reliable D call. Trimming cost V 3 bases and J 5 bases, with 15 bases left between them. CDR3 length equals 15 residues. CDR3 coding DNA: TGTGCCAGCAGTTTTGAGGCCCAGAGGAGAGATACGCAGTATTTT. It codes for CASSFEAQRRDTQYF.

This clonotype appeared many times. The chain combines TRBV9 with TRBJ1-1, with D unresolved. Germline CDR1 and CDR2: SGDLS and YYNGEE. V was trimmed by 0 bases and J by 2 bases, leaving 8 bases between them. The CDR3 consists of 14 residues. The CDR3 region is CASSVEGSNTEAFF. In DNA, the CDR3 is TGTGCCAGCAGCGTAGAGGGCAGTAACACTGAAGCTTTCTTT.

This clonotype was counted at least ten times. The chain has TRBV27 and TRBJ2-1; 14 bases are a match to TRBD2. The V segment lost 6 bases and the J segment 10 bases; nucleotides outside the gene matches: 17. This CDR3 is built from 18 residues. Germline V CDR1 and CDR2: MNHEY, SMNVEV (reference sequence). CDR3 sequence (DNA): TGTGCCAGCAGAACGGGACAACCGGGACTAGCGGGAGCTTCCGAGCAGTTCTTC. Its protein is CASRTGQPGLAGASEQFF.

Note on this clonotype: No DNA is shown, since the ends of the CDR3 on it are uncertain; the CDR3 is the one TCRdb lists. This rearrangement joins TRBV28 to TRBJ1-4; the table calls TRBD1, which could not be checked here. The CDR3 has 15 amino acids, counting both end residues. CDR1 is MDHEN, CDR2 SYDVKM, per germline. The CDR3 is CASGGGGRARKNCFF.

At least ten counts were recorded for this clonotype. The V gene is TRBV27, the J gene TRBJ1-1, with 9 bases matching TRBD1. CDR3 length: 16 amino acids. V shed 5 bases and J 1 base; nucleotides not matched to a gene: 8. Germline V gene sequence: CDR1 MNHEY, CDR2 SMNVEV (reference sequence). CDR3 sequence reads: CASSPGTGRGNTEAFF. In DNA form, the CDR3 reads TGTGCCAGCAGTCCAGGGACAGGGCGGGGGAACACTGAAGCTTTCTTT.

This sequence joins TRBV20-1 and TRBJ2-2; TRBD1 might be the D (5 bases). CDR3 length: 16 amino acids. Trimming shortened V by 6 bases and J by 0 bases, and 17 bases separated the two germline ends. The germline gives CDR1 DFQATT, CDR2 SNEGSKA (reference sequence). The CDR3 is CSAKAGHLSNTGELFF. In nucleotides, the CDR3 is TGCAGTGCCAAAGCAGGACACCTCTCGAACACCGGGGAGCTGTTTTTT.

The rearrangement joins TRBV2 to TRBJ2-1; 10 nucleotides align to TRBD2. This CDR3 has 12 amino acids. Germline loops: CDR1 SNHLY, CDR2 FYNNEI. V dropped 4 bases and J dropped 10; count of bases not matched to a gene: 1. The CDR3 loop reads CASSGTSGEQFF. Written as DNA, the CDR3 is TGTGCCAGCAGTGGGACTAGCGGAGAGCAGTTCTTC.

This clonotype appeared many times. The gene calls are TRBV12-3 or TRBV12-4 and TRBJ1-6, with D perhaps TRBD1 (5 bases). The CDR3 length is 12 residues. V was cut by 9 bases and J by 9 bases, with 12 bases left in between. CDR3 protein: CASQGKGSPLHF. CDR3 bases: TGTGCCAGTCAGGGAAAGGGTTCACCCCTCCACTTT.

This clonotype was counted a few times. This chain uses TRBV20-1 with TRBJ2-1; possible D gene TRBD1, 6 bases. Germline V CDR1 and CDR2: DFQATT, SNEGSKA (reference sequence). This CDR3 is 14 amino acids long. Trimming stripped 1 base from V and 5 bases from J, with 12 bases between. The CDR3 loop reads CSARGWTENNEQFF. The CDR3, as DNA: TGCAGTGCTAGAGGATGGACAGAAAACAATGAGCAGTTCTTC.

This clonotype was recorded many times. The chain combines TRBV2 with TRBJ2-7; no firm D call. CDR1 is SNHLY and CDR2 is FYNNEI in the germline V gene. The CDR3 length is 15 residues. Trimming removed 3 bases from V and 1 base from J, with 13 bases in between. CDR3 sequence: CASSDVTALSYEQYF. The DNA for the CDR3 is TGTGCCAGCAGTGACGTCACTGCGCTTTCCTACGAGCAGTACTTC.

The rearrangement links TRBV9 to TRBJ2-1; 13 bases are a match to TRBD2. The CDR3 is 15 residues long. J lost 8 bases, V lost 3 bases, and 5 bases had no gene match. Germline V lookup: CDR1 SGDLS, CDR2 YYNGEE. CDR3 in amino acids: CASSAPGLAGYEQFF. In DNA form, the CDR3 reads TGTGCCAGCAGCGCTCCGGGACTAGCGGGATATGAGCAGTTCTTC.

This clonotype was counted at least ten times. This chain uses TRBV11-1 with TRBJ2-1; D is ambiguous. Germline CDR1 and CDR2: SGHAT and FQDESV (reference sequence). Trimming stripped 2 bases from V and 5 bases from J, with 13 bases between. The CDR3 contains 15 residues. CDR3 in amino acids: CASSLLVLTNNEQFF. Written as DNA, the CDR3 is TGTGCCAGCAGCTTATTGGTCCTAACTAACAATGAGCAGTTCTTC.

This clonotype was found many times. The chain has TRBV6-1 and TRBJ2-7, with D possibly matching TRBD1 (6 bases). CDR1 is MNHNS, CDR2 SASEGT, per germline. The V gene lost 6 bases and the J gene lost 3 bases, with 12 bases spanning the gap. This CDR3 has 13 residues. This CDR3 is CASSRQGNYEQYF. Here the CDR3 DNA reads TGTGCCAGCAGCCGTCAGGGGAACTACGAGCAGTACTTC.

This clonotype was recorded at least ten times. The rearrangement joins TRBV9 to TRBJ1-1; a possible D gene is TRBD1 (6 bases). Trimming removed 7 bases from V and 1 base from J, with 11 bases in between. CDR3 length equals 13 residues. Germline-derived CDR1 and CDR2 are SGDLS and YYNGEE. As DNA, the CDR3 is TGTGCCAGCTCGCGGGGGGCGAACACTGAAGCTTTCTTT. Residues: CASSRGANTEAFF.

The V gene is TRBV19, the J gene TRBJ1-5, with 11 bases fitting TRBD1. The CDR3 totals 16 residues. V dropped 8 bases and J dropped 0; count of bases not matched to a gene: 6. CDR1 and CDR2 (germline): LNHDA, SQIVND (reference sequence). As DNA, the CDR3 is TGTGCCAGTGTGGACAGGGGGCTTTATAGCAATCAGCCCCAGCATTTT. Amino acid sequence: CASVDRGLYSNQPQHF.

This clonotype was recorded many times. The DNA of the CDR3 is TGTGCCAGCAGCCCCTCCGGCGGGGTGGGAGAAAAACTGTTTTTT. It encodes CASSPSGGVGEKLFF. The rearrangement joins TRBV7-3 to TRBJ1-4; D unresolved. Trimming left V 5 bases short and J 8 bases short, with 18 bases between. This CDR3 is built from 15 residues. Looked up from germline, CDR1 is SGHTA and CDR2 is FQGTGA.

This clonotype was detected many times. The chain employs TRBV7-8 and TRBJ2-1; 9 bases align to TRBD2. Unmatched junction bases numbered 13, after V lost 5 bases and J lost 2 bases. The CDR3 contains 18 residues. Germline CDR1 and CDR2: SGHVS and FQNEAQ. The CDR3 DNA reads TGTGCCAGCAGCCCCCTCCCCTCTAGCGGGGCCACCTACAATGAGCAGTTCTTC. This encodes CASSPLPSSGATYNEQFF. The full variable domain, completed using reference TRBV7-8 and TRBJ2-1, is GAGVSQSPRYKVAKRGQDVALRCDPISGHVSLFWYQQALGQGPEFLTYFQNEAQLDKSGLPSDRFFAERPEGSVSTLKIQRTQQEDSAVYLCASSPLPSSGATYNEQFFGPGTRLTVL.